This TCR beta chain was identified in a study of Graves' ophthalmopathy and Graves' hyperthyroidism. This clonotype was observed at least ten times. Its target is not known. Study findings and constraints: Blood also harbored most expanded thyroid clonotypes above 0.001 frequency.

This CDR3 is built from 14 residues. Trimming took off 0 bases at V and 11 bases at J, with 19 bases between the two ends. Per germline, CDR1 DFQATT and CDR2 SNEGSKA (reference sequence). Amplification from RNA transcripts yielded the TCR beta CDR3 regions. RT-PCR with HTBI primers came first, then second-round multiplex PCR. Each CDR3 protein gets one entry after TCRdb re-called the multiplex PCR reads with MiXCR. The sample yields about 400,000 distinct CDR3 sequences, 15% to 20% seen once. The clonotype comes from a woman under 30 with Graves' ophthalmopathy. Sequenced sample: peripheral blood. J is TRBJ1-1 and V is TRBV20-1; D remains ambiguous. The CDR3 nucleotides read TGCAGTGCTAGAGATAGGCCTTCCCTTTTTGGGGCTTTCTTT. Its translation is CSARDRPSLFGAFF.